The 21 T cell receptor beta chains below were found in one sample sequenced in a study of response to subunit inactivated influenza vaccine. One entry per CDR3 protein, called by TCRdb with MiXCR from the RT-PCR reads. The table records 600,000 to 850,000 distinct CDR3 sequences, 12% to 15% of them present only once. The specimen comprised PBMCs from blood, sampled approximately 15 days before vaccination. Source of these receptors: a man aged 50 to 60 who received an inactivated influenza vaccine.

This chain links TRBV24-1 with TRBJ1-6; weak D call: TRBD1 (5 bases). Germline-derived CDR1 and CDR2 are KGHDR and SFDVKD. There are 13 residues in the CDR3. V was clipped by 9 bases and J by 10 bases, with 15 bases between them. The CDR3 region is CATRGPNRSPLHF. The CDR3 DNA follows: TGTGCCACCCGTGGACCCAACAGGTCACCCCTCCACTTT.

CDR3 region: CASSFISGENIQYF. CDR3 nucleotide sequence: TGTGCCAGCAGTTTCATTTCAGGGGAAAACATTCAGTACTTC. V is TRBV12-3 or TRBV12-4 and J is TRBJ2-4, with D perhaps TRBD1 (6 bases). This CDR3 is 14 amino acids long. Trimming shortened V by 3 bases and J by 5 bases, and 11 bases separated the two germline ends.

This clonotype was observed a few times. The V call is TRBV27, the J call TRBJ2-1; D is tentatively TRBD1 or TRBD2 (5 bases each). Germline lookup yields CDR1 MNHEY and CDR2 SMNVEV (reference sequence). Trimming removed 0 bases from V and 5 bases from J, with 20 bases in between. The CDR3 runs 18 residues. CDR3 nucleotides: TGTGCCAGCAGTTTATCGAAGTCCTCGGGACCAGACAACAATGAGCAGTTCTTC. Its protein is CASSLSKSSGPDNNEQFF.

The rearrangement links TRBV29-1 to TRBJ2-7; D gene ambiguous. The germline V gene encodes CDR1 SQVTM and CDR2 ANQGSEA. The CDR3 is 13 amino acids. The V gene lost 6 bases and the J gene lost 0 bases, with 12 bases spanning the gap. The CDR3 DNA follows: TGCAGCGTCGAGGACGGCAGCTCCTACGAGCAGTACTTC. It encodes CSVEDGSSYEQYF.

This sequence joins TRBV6-2 or TRBV6-3 and TRBJ2-5; TRBD2 aligns across 9 bases. The CDR3 covers 16 residues. CDR1 and CDR2 (germline): MNHEY, SVGEGT. Germline trimming cut 5 bases from V and 2 bases from J; bases unmatched to any gene: 9. DNA for the CDR3: TGTGCCAGCAGTCGTCCGGGACTAGCAACACAAGAGACCCAGTACTTC. Translated: CASSRPGLATQETQYF.

The chain joins TRBV20-1 to TRBJ2-5, with unresolved D. Germline-derived CDR1 and CDR2 are DFQATT and SNEGSKA (reference sequence). The CDR3 consists of 11 residues. Trimming took 7 bases from V and 5 from J, leaving 11 bases between them. CDR3 residues: CSGRWWETQYF. Written as DNA, the CDR3 is TGCAGTGGCAGGTGGTGGGAGACCCAGTACTTC.

This clonotype showed up just a few times. The chain combines TRBV20-1 with TRBJ2-7, with D possibly TRBD1 on 6 matching bases. This CDR3 contains 13 residues. V lost 5 bases, J lost 3 bases, and 14 bases lay in between. The germline V gene encodes CDR1 DFQATT and CDR2 SNEGSKA (reference sequence). CDR3 sequence: CSAFGQNNYEQYF. CDR3 in DNA: TGCAGTGCTTTTGGACAGAATAACTACGAGCAGTACTTC.

The chain links TRBV4-3 to TRBJ2-2; possibly TRBD1 for D (5 bases). The length of the CDR3 is 16 residues. The V gene lost 3 bases and the J gene lost 5 bases, with 16 bases spanning the gap. Germline assignment: CDR1 LGHNA and CDR2 YSLEER. The DNA of the CDR3 is TGCGCCAGCAGCCATGAACACCCGACAGAAACCGGGGAGCTGTTTTTT. It codes for CASSHEHPTETGELFF.

The chain has TRBV10-3 and TRBJ2-5; 10 bases agree with TRBD1. The germline V gene encodes CDR1 ENHRY and CDR2 SYGVKD. The CDR3 is 17 amino acids. Trimming took 4 bases from V and 3 from J; bases not matched to a gene: 11. In DNA form, the CDR3 reads TGTGCCATCAGTGGGGCGCAGGGGGGGACAGGGGAAGAGACCCAGTACTTC. Its protein is CAISGAQGGTGEETQYF.

The genes are TRBV10-3 and TRBJ2-1; TRBD2 aligns across 7 bases. In germline, CDR1 is ENHRY, CDR2 SYGVKD. The CDR3 runs to 12 residues. The V segment lost 5 bases and the J segment 10 bases; nucleotides outside the gene matches: 5. This CDR3 reads CAISRAGREQFF. The CDR3 DNA reads TGTGCCATCAGTCGGGCCGGGAGGGAGCAGTTCTTC.

This clonotype was counted only a few times. The chain has TRBV10-2 and TRBJ1-4, with no clear D. The CDR3 covers 15 residues. Germline CDR1 reads WSHSY; CDR2 reads SAAADI. Trimming pared 2 bases from V and 3 bases from J, leaving 10 bases between. CDR3 sequence reads: CASSENFGSNEKLFF. The DNA for the CDR3 is TGCGCCAGCAGTGAGAACTTCGGGTCTAATGAAAAACTGTTTTTT.

This clonotype showed up many times. V gene TRBV4-2 combines with J gene TRBJ1-5; D unclear. Germline V gene data show CDR1 as LGHNA and CDR2 as YNFKEQ. V lost 1 base and J lost 0, with 4 bases in between. The CDR3 length is 14 residues. The CDR3 is CASSQANSNQPQHF. DNA of the CDR3: TGTGCCAGCAGCCAAGCCAATAGCAATCAGCCCCAGCATTTT.

The V and J genes are TRBV7-2 and TRBJ2-4; D is ambiguous. There are 16 residues in the CDR3. Germline values: CDR1 SGHTA, CDR2 FQGNSA. V gave up 1 base and J gave up 3 bases, with 13 bases separating them. The CDR3 here is CASSLGWGRSKNIQYF. DNA for the CDR3: TGTGCCAGCAGCTTAGGTTGGGGTCGAAGCAAAAACATTCAGTACTTC. The whole variable domain, filled in from reference TRBV7-2 and TRBJ2-4, reads GAGVSQSPSNKVTEKGKDVELRCDPISGHTALYWYRQSLGQGLEFLIYFQGNSAPDKSGLPSDRFSAERTGGSVSTLTIQRTQQEDSAVYLCASSLGWGRSKNIQYFGAGTRLSVL.

This chain joins TRBV14 and TRBJ2-2; D not resolved. The V end was cut by 0 bases, the J end by 7 bases, with 12 bases between. Germline lookup yields CDR1 SGHDN and CDR2 FVKESK. The CDR3 loop spans 15 amino acids. CDR3: CASSQDRPSSGELFF. CDR3 in DNA: TGTGCCAGCAGCCAAGATCGACCCTCTAGCGGGGAGCTGTTTTTT.

Only a few counts were recorded for this clonotype. V is TRBV12-3 or TRBV12-4 and J is TRBJ1-3; D is unclear. The V gene lost 4 bases and the J gene lost 11 bases, with 12 bases spanning the gap. This CDR3 is 12 amino acids long. For the CDR3, the DNA is TGTGCCAGCAGTTACAGCCCTTCTGCCATATATTTT. Its translation is CASSYSPSAIYF.

The CDR3 DNA reads as TGTGCCAGCAGTTCGGGACTAGCGGGACCGAGCACAGATACGCAGTATTTT. Translation: CASSSGLAGPSTDTQYF. The chain recombines TRBV28 with TRBJ2-3, with TRBD2 matching over 13 bases. CDR3 length: 17 residues. After removal of 4 bases from V and 0 bases from J, the junction contained 4 bases not matched to a gene. CDR1 is MDHEN and CDR2 is SYDVKM in the germline V gene. The full variable domain, completed using reference TRBV28 and TRBJ2-3, is DVKVTQSSRYLVKRTGEKVFLECVQDMDHENMFWYRQDPGLGLRLIYFSYDVKMKEKGDIPEGYSVSREKKERFSLILESASTNQTSMYLCASSSGLAGPSTDTQYFGPGTRLTVL.

This clonotype was seen at least ten times. The V gene is TRBV7-2, the J gene TRBJ2-5, with 8 nucleotides matching TRBD2. Germline CDR1 and CDR2: SGHTA and FQGNSA. The CDR3 sequence is 14 residues long. J lost 2 bases, V lost 5 bases, and 4 bases had no gene match. CDR3 residues: CASSPGGAQETQYF. The CDR3 DNA sequence: TGTGCCAGCAGCCCGGGGGGGGCTCAAGAGACCCAGTACTTC.

This clonotype has a handful of counts. The V call is TRBV4-3, the J call TRBJ2-7; 14 bases are shared with TRBD2. The CDR3 contains 23 residues. With 0 bases clipped from V and 0 bases from J, the junction kept 19 bases outside the gene matches. Germline loops: CDR1 LGHNA, CDR2 YSLEER. CDR3 bases: TGCGCCAGCAGCCAAGAGCCCCCATCCGGGGCAGGGACTAGCGGGGGCCGCTCCTACGAGCAGTACTTC. Protein product: CASSQEPPSGAGTSGGRSYEQYF.

V usage is TRBV27 and J usage is TRBJ2-1; D not certain. CDR3 length: 16 amino acids. The germline V and J ends were trimmed by 3 bases and 7 bases, with 19 bases remaining between them. From germline, CDR1 is MNHEY and CDR2 SMNVEV (reference sequence). The CDR3 region has the DNA TGTGCCAGCAGTTTGGCCGGGCCCAAACCCCCTAATGAGCAGTTCTTC. Translation: CASSLAGPKPPNEQFF.

This clonotype was observed a handful of times. The V gene is TRBV11-2, the J gene TRBJ2-2; no clear D. The CDR3 contains 17 residues. With 2 bases removed from V and 0 bases from J, the gap between germline ends came to 13 bases. Germline values: CDR1 SGHAT, CDR2 FQNNGV. The CDR3 is CASSLSLAATNTGELFF. In nucleotides, the CDR3 is TGTGCCAGCAGCTTAAGTTTGGCAGCCACGAACACCGGGGAGCTGTTTTTT.

V is TRBV3-1 and J is TRBJ2-7, with TRBD2 matching 7 bases. This CDR3 comprises 15 residues. Germline V gene sequence: CDR1 LGHDT, CDR2 YNNKEL (reference sequence). V lost 1 base and J lost 3; bases outside the gene matches: 6. CDR3 nucleotide sequence: TGTGCCAGCAGCCAAGGGGCGGGAGACGGCTACGAGCAGTACTTC. Encoded protein: CASSQGAGDGYEQYF.